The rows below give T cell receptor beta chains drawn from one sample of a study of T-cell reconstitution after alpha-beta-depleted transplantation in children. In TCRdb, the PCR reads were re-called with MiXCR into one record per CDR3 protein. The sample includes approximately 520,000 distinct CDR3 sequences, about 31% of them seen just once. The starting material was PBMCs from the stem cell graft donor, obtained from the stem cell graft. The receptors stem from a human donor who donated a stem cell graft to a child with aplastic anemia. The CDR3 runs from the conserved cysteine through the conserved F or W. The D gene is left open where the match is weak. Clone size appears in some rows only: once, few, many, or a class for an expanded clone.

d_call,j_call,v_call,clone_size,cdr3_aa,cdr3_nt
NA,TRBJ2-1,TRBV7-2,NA,CASSDRRYYNEQFF,TGTGCCAGCAGCGACAGACGATATTACAATGAGCAGTTCTTC
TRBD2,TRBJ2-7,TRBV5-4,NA,CASSFKREVRYEQYF,TGTGCCAGCAGCTTCAAGCGGGAGGTACGGTACGAGCAGTACTTC
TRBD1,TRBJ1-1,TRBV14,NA,CASSQLQGTTEAFF,TGTGCCAGCAGCCAATTACAGGGGACCACTGAAGCTTTCTTT
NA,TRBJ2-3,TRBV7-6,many,CASSLLGGKDTQYF,TGTGCCAGCAGCTTACTTGGAGGGAAAGATACGCAGTATTTT
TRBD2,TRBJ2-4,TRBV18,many,CASSPPTRAGEDIQYF,TGTGCCAGCTCACCCCCCACTCGGGCGGGAGAGGACATTCAGTACTTC
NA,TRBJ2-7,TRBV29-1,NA,CSVKSSVSYEQYF,TGCAGCGTTAAAAGTAGCGTTTCCTACGAGCAGTACTTC
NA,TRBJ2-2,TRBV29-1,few,CSVLGATGELFF,TGCAGCGTCTTGGGGGCGACCGGGGAGCTGTTTTTT
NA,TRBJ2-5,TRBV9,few,CASNWRGGETQYF,TGTGCCAGCAACTGGAGGGGTGGGGAGACCCAGTACTTC
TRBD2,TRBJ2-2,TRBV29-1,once,CSANRGTSGITGELFF,TGCAGCGCCAATAGAGGGACTAGCGGGATCACCGGGGAGCTGTTTTTT
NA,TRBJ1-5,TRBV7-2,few,CASGLDQPQHF,TGTGCCAGCGGCCTTGATCAGCCCCAGCATTTT
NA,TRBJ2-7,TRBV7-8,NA,CASSFERTEQYF,TGTGCCAGCAGCTTTGAAAGGACGGAGCAGTACTTC
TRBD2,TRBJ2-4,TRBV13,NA,CASSPPEKITSGRTKNIQYF,TGTGCCAGCAGCCCACCCGAAAAGATAACTAGCGGGAGGACCAAAAACATTCAGTACTTC
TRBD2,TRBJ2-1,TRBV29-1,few,CSDRTSSYNEQFF,TGCAGCGATCGGACTAGCTCCTACAATGAGCAGTTCTTC
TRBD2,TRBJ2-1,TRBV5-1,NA,CASSSRTSVSEQFF,TGCGCCAGCAGCTCCCGGACTAGCGTAAGTGAGCAGTTCTTC
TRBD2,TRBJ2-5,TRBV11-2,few,CASSLGTSGYTTQYF,TGTGCCAGCAGCTTGGGGACTAGCGGTTACACGACCCAGTACTTC
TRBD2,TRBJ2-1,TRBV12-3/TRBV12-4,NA,CASSSILAGGPNEQFF,TGTGCCAGCAGTTCAATACTAGCGGGAGGGCCTAATGAGCAGTTCTTC
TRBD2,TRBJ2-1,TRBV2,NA,CASSELGGGYNEQFF,TGTGCCAGCAGTGAACTGGGGGGGGGCTACAATGAGCAGTTCTTC
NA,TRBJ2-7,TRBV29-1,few,CSVEHGAYEQYF,TGCAGCGTTGAGCACGGAGCCTACGAGCAGTACTTC
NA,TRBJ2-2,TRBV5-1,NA,CASSLEGPTNTGELFF,TGCGCCAGCAGCTTGGAAGGGCCTACGAACACCGGGGAGCTGTTTTTT
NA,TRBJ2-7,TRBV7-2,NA,CASSLETSISYEQYF,TGTGCCAGCAGCTTAGAGACAAGTATATCCTACGAGCAGTACTTC
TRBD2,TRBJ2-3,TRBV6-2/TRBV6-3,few,CASSRSWTSGYTDTQYF,TGTGCCAGCAGTCGATCTTGGACTAGCGGGTACACAGATACGCAGTATTTT
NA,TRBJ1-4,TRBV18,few,CASSSDSNEKLFF,TGTGCCAGCTCCTCGGACTCGAATGAAAAACTGTTTTTT